Listed below are T cell receptor beta chains from one sample, sequenced in a study of shared clonotypes between healthy human individuals. The assay was immunoSEQ multiplex PCR, and TCRdb's table has in-frame clones only and misses some. The sample contains 1.6 million or so clones, roughly 95% of which appear only once. The sample consisted of naive CD4+ T cells sorted from blood. These receptors were obtained from a man under 40 in good health. Both conserved end residues are part of each CDR3. Each record gives: clone size, V gene, J gene, D gene, CDR3 protein, CDR3 DNA. The D gene is left open where the match is weak. Not every row has a clone size; where given, it reads once, few, many or a size class.

>-|TRBV6-1|TRBJ2-2|-
CASSIKRSTGELFF
TGTGCCAGCAGTATTAAGCGGTCCACCGGGGAGCTGTTTTTT
>few|TRBV2|TRBJ1-5|TRBD1
CASGTGDQPQHF
TGTGCCAGCGGGACAGGGGATCAGCCCCAGCATTTT
>-|TRBV19|TRBJ2-7|-
CASSLRHDMDYEQYF
TGTGCCAGTAGTCTGCGGCACGATATGGACTACGAGCAGTACTTC
>-|TRBV2|TRBJ1-2|TRBD1
CASRVPTGGYGYTF
TGTGCCAGCAGAGTGCCGACAGGGGGCTATGGCTACACCTTC
>-|TRBV7-3|TRBJ2-1|TRBD2
CASSQTSGRAYNEQFF
TGTGCCAGCAGCCAGACCAGCGGGAGGGCCTACAATGAGCAGTTCTTC
>-|TRBV20-1|TRBJ1-1|-
CSGRGATEAFF
TGCAGTGGACGTGGGGCCACTGAAGCTTTCTTT
>-|TRBV9|TRBJ2-1|-
CASSPGAATYNEQFF
TGTGCCAGCAGCCCGGGGGCAGCAACCTACAATGAGCAGTTCTTC
>-|TRBV18|TRBJ1-5|-
CASSPGIGNQPQHF
TGTGCCAGCTCACCAGGGATTGGAAATCAGCCCCAGCATTTT
>-|TRBV5-1|TRBJ1-4|-
CASSSQATDEKLFF
TGCGCCAGCAGCTCCCAGGCCACGGATGAAAAACTGTTTTTT
>-|TRBV10-3|TRBJ2-1|TRBD2
CAISSTSGGYNEQFF
TGTGCCATCAGCTCGACTAGCGGAGGGTACAATGAGCAGTTCTTC
>-|TRBV7-2|TRBJ1-2|-
CASSLAGPLGGYTF
TGTGCCAGCAGCTTAGCGGGCCCACTAGGCGGCTACACCTTC
>-|TRBV7-2|TRBJ1-4|-
CGSSGQFNEKLFF
TGTGGCAGCTCTGGGCAGTTTAATGAAAAACTGTTTTTT
>-|TRBV5-1|TRBJ2-7|-
CASSLGQTSSYEQYF
TGCGCCAGCAGCTTGGGACAGACCAGCTCCTACGAGCAGTACTTC
>-|TRBV28|TRBJ2-5|TRBD2
CASSLSGKLQETQYF
TGTGCCAGCAGTTTAAGCGGGAAGCTACAAGAGACCCAGTACTTC
>-|TRBV5-1|TRBJ2-3|-
CASSSDGADTQYF
TGCGCCAGCAGCTCAGACGGGGCAGATACGCAGTATTTT
>-|TRBV11-1|TRBJ2-1|-
CASGADPRHEQFF
TGTGCCAGCGGAGCGGACCCGCGCCATGAGCAGTTCTTC
>-|TRBV2|TRBJ1-6|-
CASSTQRGDSPLHF
TGTGCCAGCAGTACCCAAAGGGGGGATTCACCCCTCCACTTT
>-|TRBV30|TRBJ2-4|TRBD2
CAWSVGLAGAKNIQYF
TGTGCCTGGAGTGTAGGGCTAGCGGGAGCCAAAAACATTCAGTACTTC
>-|TRBV7-2|TRBJ2-3|-
CASRSFLPDTTDTQYF
TGTGCCAGCAGATCATTCCTCCCCGATACGACAGATACGCAGTATTTT
>-|TRBV7-9|TRBJ1-2|-
CASSFREGYTF
TGTGCCAGCAGCTTCAGGGAGGGCTACACCTTC
>-|TRBV5-1|TRBJ2-3|-
CASSRGEVMDTQYF
TGCGCCAGCAGCCGGGGTGAAGTCATGGATACGCAGTATTTT
>once|TRBV6-1|TRBJ2-5|TRBD1
CASSPDRLKTQYF
TGTGCCAGCAGTCCGGACAGGCTCAAGACCCAGTACTTC
>-|TRBV5-1|TRBJ1-1|TRBD1
CASSLGQGMNTEAFF
TGCGCCAGCAGCTTAGGACAGGGGATGAACACTGAAGCTTTCTTT
>-|TRBV29-1|TRBJ2-5|-
CSVVRHSSDQETQYF
TGCAGCGTTGTTAGACACAGCTCAGACCAAGAGACCCAGTACTTC
>-|TRBV11-2|TRBJ1-1|-
CASSYTEFRLNTEAFF
TGTGCCAGCAGCTATACAGAATTTCGGCTGAACACTGAAGCTTTCTTT
>once|TRBV10-2|TRBJ2-1|TRBD2
CASRFAGGPNEQFF
TGCGCCAGCAGATTCGCGGGAGGGCCCAATGAGCAGTTCTTC
>-|TRBV2|TRBJ2-7|-
CASSAGPGSYEQYF
TGTGCCAGCAGTGCCGGACCCGGCTCCTACGAGCAGTACTTC
>-|TRBV10-1|TRBJ2-1|-
CASSESRLPSYNEQFF
TGCGCCAGCAGTGAGTCGAGGCTACCCTCCTACAATGAGCAGTTCTTC
>-|TRBV6-5|TRBJ1-3|-
CASRSPRAGNTIYF
TGTGCCAGCAGGTCACCCCGGGCTGGAAACACCATATATTTT
>-|TRBV6-1|TRBJ2-3|-
CASSVFSGPADTQYF
TGTGCCAGCAGTGTATTTTCGGGTCCTGCAGATACGCAGTATTTT
>-|TRBV5-5|TRBJ2-3|-
CASSLAGTPDTQYF
TGTGCCAGCAGCTTGGCCGGGACCCCAGATACGCAGTATTTT
>-|TRBV7-6|TRBJ2-7|-
CASSPRAATYEQYF
TGTGCCAGCAGCCCCCGGGCAGCTACCTACGAGCAGTACTTC
>-|TRBV6-1|TRBJ2-7|TRBD1
CASRQGVGNYEQYF
TGTGCCAGCAGACAGGGGGTCGGGAACTACGAGCAGTACTTC
>few|TRBV7-9|TRBJ2-7|-
CASSPKRTPIYEQYF
TGTGCCAGCAGCCCAAAGAGGACACCGATCTACGAGCAGTACTTC
>-|TRBV27|TRBJ2-5|TRBD1
CASSTLDRGKGTQYF
TGTGCCAGCAGTACCCTGGACAGGGGGAAGGGGACCCAGTACTTC